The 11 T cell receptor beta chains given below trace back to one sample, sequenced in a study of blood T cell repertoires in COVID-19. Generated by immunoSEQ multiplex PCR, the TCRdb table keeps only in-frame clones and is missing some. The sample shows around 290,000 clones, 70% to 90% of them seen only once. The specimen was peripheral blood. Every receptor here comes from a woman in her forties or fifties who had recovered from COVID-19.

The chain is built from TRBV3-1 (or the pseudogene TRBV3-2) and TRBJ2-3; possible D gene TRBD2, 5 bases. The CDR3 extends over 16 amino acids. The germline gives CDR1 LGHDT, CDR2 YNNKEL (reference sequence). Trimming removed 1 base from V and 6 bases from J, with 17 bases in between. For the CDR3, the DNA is TGTGCCAGCAGCCAAGTAAGGAGGAACGGCCATGATACGCAGTATTTT. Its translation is CASSQVRRNGHDTQYF.

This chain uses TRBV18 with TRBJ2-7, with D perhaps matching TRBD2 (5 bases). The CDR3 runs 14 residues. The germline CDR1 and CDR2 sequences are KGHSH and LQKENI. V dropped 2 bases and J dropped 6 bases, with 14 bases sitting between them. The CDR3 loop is CASSPSSGIGEQYF. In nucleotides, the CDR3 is TGTGCCAGCTCACCATCGTCCGGGATCGGCGAGCAGTACTTC.

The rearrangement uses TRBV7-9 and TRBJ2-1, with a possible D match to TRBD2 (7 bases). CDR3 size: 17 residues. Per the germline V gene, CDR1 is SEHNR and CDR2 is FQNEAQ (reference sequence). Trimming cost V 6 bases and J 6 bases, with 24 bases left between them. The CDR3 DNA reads TGTGCCAGCAGACTGGGGGCCGGGAGGCGTACCGTCAATGAGCAGTTCTTC. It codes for CASRLGAGRRTVNEQFF.

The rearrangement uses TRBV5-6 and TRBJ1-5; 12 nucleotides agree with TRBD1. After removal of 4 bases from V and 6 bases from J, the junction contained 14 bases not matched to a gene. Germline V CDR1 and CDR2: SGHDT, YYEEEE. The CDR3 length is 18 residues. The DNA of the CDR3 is TGTGCCAGCAGCGATAAACCTGGGACAGGGGGCTATTTTCAGCCCCAGCATTTT. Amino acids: CASSDKPGTGGYFQPQHF.

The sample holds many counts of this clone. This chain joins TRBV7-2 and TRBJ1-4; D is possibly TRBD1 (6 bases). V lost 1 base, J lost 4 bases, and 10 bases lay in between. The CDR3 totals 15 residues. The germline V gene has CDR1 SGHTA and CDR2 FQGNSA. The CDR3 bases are TGTGCCAGCAGCTTAGGGGGAGGGGGTAATGAAAAACTGTTTTTT. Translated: CASSLGGGGNEKLFF.

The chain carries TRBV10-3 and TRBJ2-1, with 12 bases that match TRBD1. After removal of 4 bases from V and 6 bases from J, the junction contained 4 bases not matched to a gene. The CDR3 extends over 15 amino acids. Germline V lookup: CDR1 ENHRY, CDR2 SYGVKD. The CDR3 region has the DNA TGTGCCATCAGTGTCGGGACAGGGGGCGTCAATGAGCAGTTCTTC. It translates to CAISVGTGGVNEQFF.

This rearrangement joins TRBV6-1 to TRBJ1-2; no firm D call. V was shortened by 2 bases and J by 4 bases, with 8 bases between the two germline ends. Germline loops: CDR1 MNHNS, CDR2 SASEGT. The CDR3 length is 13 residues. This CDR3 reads CASSETFIYGYTF. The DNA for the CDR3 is TGTGCCAGCAGTGAAACTTTCATCTATGGCTACACCTTC.

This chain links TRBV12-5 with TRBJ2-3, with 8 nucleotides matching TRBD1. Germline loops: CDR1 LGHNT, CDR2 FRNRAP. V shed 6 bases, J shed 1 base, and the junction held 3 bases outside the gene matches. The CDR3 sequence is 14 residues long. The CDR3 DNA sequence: TGTGCTAGTGGGACAGGGGTGGGCACAGATACGCAGTATTTT. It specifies CASGTGVGTDTQYF.

The CDR3 coding sequence is TGTGCCAGCAGTTTTCAGGGGAGGGCGAGCGGGGAGCTGTTTTTT. It encodes CASSFQGRASGELFF. The J gene is TRBJ2-2, the V gene TRBV27; weak D call: TRBD2 (7 bases). Germline V gene lookup returns CDR1 MNHEY and CDR2 SMNVEV (reference sequence). The CDR3 is 15 residues long. The V gene lost 3 bases and the J gene lost 7 bases, with 15 bases spanning the gap.

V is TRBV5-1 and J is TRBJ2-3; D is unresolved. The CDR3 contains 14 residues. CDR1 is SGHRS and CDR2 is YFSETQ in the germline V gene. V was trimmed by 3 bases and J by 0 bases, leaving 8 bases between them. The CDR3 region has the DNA TGCGCCAGCAGCTGGAGAGCAAGCACAGATACGCAGTATTTT. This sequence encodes CASSWRASTDTQYF.

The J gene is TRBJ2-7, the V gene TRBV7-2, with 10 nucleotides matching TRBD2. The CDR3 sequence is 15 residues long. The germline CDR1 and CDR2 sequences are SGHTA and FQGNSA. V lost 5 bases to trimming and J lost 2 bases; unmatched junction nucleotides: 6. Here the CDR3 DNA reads TGTGCCAGCAGCGCGGGACTAGCGCCTACCTACGAGCAGTACTTC. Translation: CASSAGLAPTYEQYF.